The entry that follows covers one T cell receptor beta chain sequence. This specimen belongs to a study of blood T cell repertoires in COVID-19. This CDR3 is built from 18 residues. Germline V gene lookup returns CDR1 SGHNT and CDR2 YYREEE (reference sequence). Trimming stripped 2 bases from V and 6 bases from J, with 21 bases between. Produced via immunoSEQ multiplex PCR; TCRdb's table is partial and in-frame only. Of roughly 240,000 clones listed, 75% to 85% are singletons. This receptor was identified in a man between 40 and 49 years old who had recovered from COVID-19. Material for sequencing was peripheral blood. The chain couples TRBV5-4 to TRBJ1-6; possible D gene TRBD1, 5 bases. The CDR3 here is CASSFQNSYLGANSPLHF. The CDR3 DNA reads as TGTGCCAGCAGCTTCCAGAACAGTTACTTAGGGGCTAATTCACCCCTCCACTTT.